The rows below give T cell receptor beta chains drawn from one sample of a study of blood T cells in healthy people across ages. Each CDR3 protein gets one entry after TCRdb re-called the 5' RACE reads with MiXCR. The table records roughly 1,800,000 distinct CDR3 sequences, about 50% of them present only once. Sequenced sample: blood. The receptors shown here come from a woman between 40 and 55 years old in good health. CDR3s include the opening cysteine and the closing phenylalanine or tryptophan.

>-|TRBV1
CTSSQDGQGSWETQYF
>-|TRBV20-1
CSARDLSGYEQYF
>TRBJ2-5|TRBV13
CASSFPTSGGYGETQYF
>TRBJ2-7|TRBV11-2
CASSLVTGSHYEQYF
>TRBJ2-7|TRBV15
CATGKGTGLITYEQYF
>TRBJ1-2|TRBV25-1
CASSPPGARSNYGYTF
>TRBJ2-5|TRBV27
CARGRYQETQYF
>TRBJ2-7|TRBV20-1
CSARKPSGGTTYEQYF
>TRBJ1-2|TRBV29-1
CSDNRDGGGYTF
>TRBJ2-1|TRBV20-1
CSARPSGGAYEQFF
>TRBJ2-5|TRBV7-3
CASNTTGGKETQYF
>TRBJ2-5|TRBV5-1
CASSLGLAGERETQYF
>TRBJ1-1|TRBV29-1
CSALRGGGTEAFF
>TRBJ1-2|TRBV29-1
CSAGPYPLYGYTF
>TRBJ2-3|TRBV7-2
CASSLEPTSGGSTDTQYF
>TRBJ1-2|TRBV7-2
CASSTPGGFWGYTF
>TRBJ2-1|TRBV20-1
CSAPSGGSRFNEQFF
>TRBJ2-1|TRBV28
CASSLVGQGTHNEQFF
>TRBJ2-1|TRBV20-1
CSASSGQGYGEQFF
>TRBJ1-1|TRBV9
CASSAGTPGSEAFF
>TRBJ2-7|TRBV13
CASSLGGQGSSNEQYF
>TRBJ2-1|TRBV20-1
CSARDTGPPYNEQFF
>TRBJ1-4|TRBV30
CAWLGQPNEKLFF
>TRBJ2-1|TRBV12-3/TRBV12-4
CASSPGVQRLGNEQFF
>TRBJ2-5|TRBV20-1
CSASPVLEIQETQYF
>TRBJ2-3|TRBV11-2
CASSTRLAGARSFTSTDTQYF
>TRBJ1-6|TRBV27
CASSLSGARSPLHF
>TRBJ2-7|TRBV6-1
CASSTGQGGIGEQYF
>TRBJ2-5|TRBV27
CASSLFTGPETQYF
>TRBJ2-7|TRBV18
CASSPRLGTGVDVEQYF
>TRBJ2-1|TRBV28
CASSSEESSYNEQFF
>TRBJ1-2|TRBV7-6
CASSPLGDRRGYTF
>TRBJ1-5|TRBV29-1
CSVSGTGGGNQPQHF
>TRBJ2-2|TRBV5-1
CASSMTGKHGELFF
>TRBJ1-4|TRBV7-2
CASSSRPAGTNEKLFF
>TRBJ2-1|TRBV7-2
CASRPGTSFYEQFF
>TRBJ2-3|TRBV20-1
CSATPQGDTQYF
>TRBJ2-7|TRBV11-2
CASSSLGADEQYF
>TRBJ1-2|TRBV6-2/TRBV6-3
CASSYPNRANYGYTF
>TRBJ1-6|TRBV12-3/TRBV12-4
CASSDAEGRNSPPHF
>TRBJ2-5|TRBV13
CASSPGTSGYNEQYF
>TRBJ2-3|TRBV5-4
CASSLGDWSTDTQYF
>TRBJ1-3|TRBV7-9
CASSLALASGNTIYF
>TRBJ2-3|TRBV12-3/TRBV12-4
CASSFPRRASTDTQYF
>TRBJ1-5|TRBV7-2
CASSYSGTSSQPQHF
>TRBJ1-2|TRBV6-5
CASSYKGRGGYTF
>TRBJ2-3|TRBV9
CASSVSGLPDTQYF